Listed below are T cell receptor beta chains from one sample, sequenced in a study of T cell changes during pregnancy in multiple sclerosis. The data were produced by immunoSEQ multiplex PCR, yet TCRdb's version contains in-frame clones alone and is incomplete. The table has around 100,000 clones, more than 85% seen once. Sequences were derived from peripheral blood, sampled in the third trimester of pregnancy. Every receptor here comes from a female donor with multiple sclerosis, enrolled in a pregnancy study. The CDR3 runs from the conserved cysteine through the conserved F or W. The D gene is left open where the match is weak. Only some rows state a clone size, as once, few, many or a class for expanded clones.

cdr3_nt: TGTGCCAGCAGCCTTGGGGTTAGCGGGGACACAGATACGCAGTATTTT
cdr3_aa: CASSLGVSGDTDTQYF
v_call: TRBV11-2
d_call: TRBD2
clone_size: once
j_call: TRBJ2-3

cdr3_nt: TGTGCCAGCAGACCCCCAGGCCCGGGGGGTCAAGAGACCCAGTACTTC
cdr3_aa: CASRPPGPGGQETQYF
v_call: TRBV6-6
d_call: TRBD2
clone_size: -
j_call: TRBJ2-5

cdr3_nt: TGTGCCAGCAGTCCCTCAGGGGGCGGTGCAGGCGGCTACACCTTC
cdr3_aa: CASSPSGGGAGGYTF
v_call: TRBV27
d_call: TRBD1
clone_size: -
j_call: TRBJ1-2

cdr3_nt: TGTGCCAGCAGCTTAGGCAGGACTAACACTGAAGCTTTCTTT
cdr3_aa: CASSLGRTNTEAFF
v_call: TRBV5-8
d_call: -
clone_size: few
j_call: TRBJ1-1

cdr3_nt: TGTGCCAGCAGCCTAGCCCTCGACCCCGCGGGACGCTACGAGCAGTACTTC
cdr3_aa: CASSLALDPAGRYEQYF
v_call: TRBV13
d_call: -
clone_size: -
j_call: TRBJ2-7

cdr3_nt: TGTGCCAGTAGTCTTGGGGGCCGGAGCTCCAATGAAAAACTGTTTTTT
cdr3_aa: CASSLGGRSSNEKLFF
v_call: TRBV19
d_call: -
clone_size: few
j_call: TRBJ1-4

cdr3_nt: TGTGCCAGCAGTTTAGCGGGCGGCCCCTACAATGAGCAGTTCTTC
cdr3_aa: CASSLAGGPYNEQFF
v_call: TRBV28
d_call: -
clone_size: -
j_call: TRBJ2-1

cdr3_nt: TGTGCCAGCAGTCCCCCCCGGACAGGGGGCATTTCAAACATTCAGTACTTC
cdr3_aa: CASSPPRTGGISNIQYF
v_call: TRBV28
d_call: TRBD1
clone_size: -
j_call: TRBJ2-4

cdr3_nt: TGTGCCAGCAGTACCGGACAGGGCCCCTACAATGAGCAGTTCTTC
cdr3_aa: CASSTGQGPYNEQFF
v_call: TRBV27
d_call: TRBD1
clone_size: -
j_call: TRBJ2-1

cdr3_nt: TGTGCCACCAGAAGAATTCCTGACAGGGCCACCGGGGAGCTGTTTTTT
cdr3_aa: CATRRIPDRATGELFF
v_call: TRBV28
d_call: TRBD1
clone_size: -
j_call: TRBJ2-2

cdr3_nt: TGTGCCAGCAGCCAAGATCGGACGGGCAGGGATCAGCCCCAGCATTTT
cdr3_aa: CASSQDRTGRDQPQHF
v_call: TRBV4-2
d_call: -
clone_size: -
j_call: TRBJ1-5

cdr3_nt: TGTGCCAGCAGTTACGCGCAGGGGTTAGAGCCCCAGCATTTT
cdr3_aa: CASSYAQGLEPQHF
v_call: TRBV6-5
d_call: -
clone_size: once
j_call: TRBJ1-5

cdr3_nt: TGTGCCAGCTCACCACCTGGGACTAGCGGGAGGGCCGAGACCCAGTACTTC
cdr3_aa: CASSPPGTSGRAETQYF
v_call: TRBV18
d_call: TRBD2
clone_size: -
j_call: TRBJ2-5

cdr3_nt: TGCGCCAGCAGCTTGGTCGCCAGGGGTCCCTATGGCTACACCTTC
cdr3_aa: CASSLVARGPYGYTF
v_call: TRBV5-1
d_call: -
clone_size: -
j_call: TRBJ1-2

cdr3_nt: TGTGCCAGCAGCTTAGCGCCAGGGACTAGCGAGAACTACGAGCAGTACTTC
cdr3_aa: CASSLAPGTSENYEQYF
v_call: TRBV7-6
d_call: TRBD2
clone_size: -
j_call: TRBJ2-7

cdr3_nt: TGCGCCAGCAGCCCCGGGGGGCCCACTCTCGAGCAGTACTTC
cdr3_aa: CASSPGGPTLEQYF
v_call: TRBV5-1
d_call: -
clone_size: -
j_call: TRBJ2-7

cdr3_nt: TGTGCCAGCAGTAAGTTCTACGGCAATCAGCCCCAGCATTTT
cdr3_aa: CASSKFYGNQPQHF
v_call: TRBV27
d_call: -
clone_size: -
j_call: TRBJ1-5

cdr3_nt: TGTGCCAGCAGCTTAACGGGCGGGAGCTCCTACAATGAGCAGTTCTTC
cdr3_aa: CASSLTGGSSYNEQFF
v_call: TRBV7-3
d_call: TRBD2
clone_size: -
j_call: TRBJ2-1

cdr3_nt: TGTGCCAGCAGCCCCCGGGACAGACCCGCTAACTATGGCTACACCTTC
cdr3_aa: CASSPRDRPANYGYTF
v_call: TRBV28
d_call: TRBD1
clone_size: -
j_call: TRBJ1-2

cdr3_nt: TGTGCCAGCTCACCCCTAGCGGGAGCGAACACCGGGGAGCTGTTTTTT
cdr3_aa: CASSPLAGANTGELFF
v_call: TRBV18
d_call: TRBD2
clone_size: -
j_call: TRBJ2-2

cdr3_nt: TGTGCCAGCAGCCCACAGGTTAAGACTAGCGGGAGAGGAACCGGGGAGCTGTTTTTT
cdr3_aa: CASSPQVKTSGRGTGELFF
v_call: TRBV7-9
d_call: TRBD2
clone_size: few
j_call: TRBJ2-2

cdr3_nt: TGTGCCAGCAGTGAATCCCGCTGGGAGAACTATGGCTACACCTTC
cdr3_aa: CASSESRWENYGYTF
v_call: TRBV6-1
d_call: -
clone_size: once
j_call: TRBJ1-2

cdr3_nt: TGTGCCAGCAGGTCTAAGCGGGAGGGCAGCTCCTACGAGCAGTACTTC
cdr3_aa: CASRSKREGSSYEQYF
v_call: TRBV28
d_call: TRBD2
clone_size: -
j_call: TRBJ2-7

cdr3_nt: TGTGCCAGCAGCGTAGGCCTAGCGGGATTTACAGATACGCAGTATTTT
cdr3_aa: CASSVGLAGFTDTQYF
v_call: TRBV9
d_call: TRBD2
clone_size: -
j_call: TRBJ2-3

cdr3_nt: TGTGCCAGCAGTCCCCGGACTAGAAGGGGTGAGCAGTTCTTC
cdr3_aa: CASSPRTRRGEQFF
v_call: TRBV28
d_call: TRBD2
clone_size: -
j_call: TRBJ2-1

cdr3_nt: TGTGCCATCAGTGACGTAGTAAGTGAAGCTTTCTTT
cdr3_aa: CAISDVVSEAFF
v_call: TRBV10-3
d_call: -
clone_size: -
j_call: TRBJ1-1

cdr3_nt: TGTGCCAGCAGCTCGGGACAGGCTCTCCAAGCTTTCTTT
cdr3_aa: CASSSGQALQAFF
v_call: TRBV2
d_call: TRBD1
clone_size: -
j_call: TRBJ1-1

cdr3_nt: TGTGCCAGCAGAACCGGGACAGCAAATGAAGCTTTCTTT
cdr3_aa: CASRTGTANEAFF
v_call: TRBV6-5
d_call: TRBD1
clone_size: -
j_call: TRBJ1-1

cdr3_nt: TGTGCCAGCAGCCCCTGGGGCGGGAGTACCCAAGAGACCCAGTACTTC
cdr3_aa: CASSPWGGSTQETQYF
v_call: TRBV11-2
d_call: TRBD2
clone_size: once
j_call: TRBJ2-5

cdr3_nt: TGCAGCGTCACGAACCTGGACAGGCGGAAGGGGGCCAAAAACATTCAGTACTTC
cdr3_aa: CSVTNLDRRKGAKNIQYF
v_call: TRBV29-1
d_call: TRBD1
clone_size: -
j_call: TRBJ2-4

cdr3_nt: TGCGCCAGCAGCTTTGGATGGACTAGCGGGTACAATGAGCAGTTCTTC
cdr3_aa: CASSFGWTSGYNEQFF
v_call: TRBV5-1
d_call: TRBD2
clone_size: -
j_call: TRBJ2-1

cdr3_nt: TGTGCCACCAGCAGAGACCAGCAGCCCCAGCATTTT
cdr3_aa: CATSRDQQPQHF
v_call: TRBV15
d_call: -
clone_size: -
j_call: TRBJ1-5

cdr3_nt: TGTGCCAGCAGCAAATGTTGGGGGGTGTTGGGGCCCCCTCGGGAGACCCAGTACTTC
cdr3_aa: CASSKCWGVLGPPRETQYF
v_call: TRBV21-1
d_call: -
clone_size: -
j_call: TRBJ2-5

cdr3_nt: TGTGCCAGCAGCCCCCGGGGGTCGGGGCTGGGGACTGAAGCTTTCTTT
cdr3_aa: CASSPRGSGLGTEAFF
v_call: TRBV7-6
d_call: -
clone_size: -
j_call: TRBJ1-1

cdr3_nt: TGTGCCAGCTCACGAAGACAGGGGTATACTGAAGCTTTCTTT
cdr3_aa: CASSRRQGYTEAFF
v_call: TRBV18
d_call: TRBD1
clone_size: -
j_call: TRBJ1-1

cdr3_nt: TGTGCCTGGAGTGAGACCCGAACAGGGGAAGCTTTCTTT
cdr3_aa: CAWSETRTGEAFF
v_call: TRBV30
d_call: -
clone_size: few
j_call: TRBJ1-1

cdr3_nt: TGTGCCAGCAGCTTGGAGCTAGCGGGGGGCGAGCAGTACTTC
cdr3_aa: CASSLELAGGEQYF
v_call: TRBV5-6
d_call: TRBD2
clone_size: -
j_call: TRBJ2-7

cdr3_nt: TGTGCCAGCAGCCGATACCGGGACACGGGACCCCATGGCTACACCTTC
cdr3_aa: CASSRYRDTGPHGYTF
v_call: TRBV11-2
d_call: -
clone_size: -
j_call: TRBJ1-2

cdr3_nt: TGTGCCAGCAGCTTAAATCACAATCAGCCCCAGCATTTT
cdr3_aa: CASSLNHNQPQHF
v_call: TRBV7-9
d_call: -
clone_size: -
j_call: TRBJ1-5

cdr3_nt: TGTGCCTGGAGTGTACTAGGATTGGACAGAGGAGCTTTCTTT
cdr3_aa: CAWSVLGLDRGAFF
v_call: TRBV30
d_call: -
clone_size: -
j_call: TRBJ1-1

cdr3_nt: TGTGCCAGCTCACCACCCGGTCAGGGGGCAGAGACCCAGTACTTC
cdr3_aa: CASSPPGQGAETQYF
v_call: TRBV18
d_call: TRBD1
clone_size: -
j_call: TRBJ2-5

cdr3_nt: TGTGCCAGCAGCCTCTCGTGGGGCCTAAGCACAGATACGCAGTATTTT
cdr3_aa: CASSLSWGLSTDTQYF
v_call: TRBV7-2
d_call: -
clone_size: -
j_call: TRBJ2-3

cdr3_nt: TGTGCCAGCAGCCAAGTAGGGGACAGCGGGAATTCACCCCTCCACTTT
cdr3_aa: CASSQVGDSGNSPLHF
v_call: TRBV4-2
d_call: TRBD1
clone_size: few
j_call: TRBJ1-6

cdr3_nt: TGCGCCAGCAGTGAGGTCAGACAAGAGACCCAGTACTTC
cdr3_aa: CASSEVRQETQYF
v_call: TRBV10-1
d_call: -
clone_size: -
j_call: TRBJ2-5

cdr3_nt: TGTGCCAGGCACAGGGGTGGAAACACCATATATTTT
cdr3_aa: CARHRGGNTIYF
v_call: TRBV30
d_call: TRBD1
clone_size: -
j_call: TRBJ1-3

cdr3_nt: TGTGCCAGCAGTGGCGGACAGGGGGGTGTGTGGACAATGAACACTGAAGCTTTCTTT
cdr3_aa: CASSGGQGGVWTMNTEAFF
v_call: TRBV6-1
d_call: TRBD1
clone_size: -
j_call: TRBJ1-1

cdr3_nt: TGTGCCAGCAGTGTTGACTATCACAATGAGCAGTTCTTC
cdr3_aa: CASSVDYHNEQFF
v_call: TRBV2
d_call: -
clone_size: -
j_call: TRBJ2-1

cdr3_nt: TGTGCCACCAGCACACACATGAACACTGAAGCTTTCTTT
cdr3_aa: CATSTHMNTEAFF
v_call: TRBV15
d_call: -
clone_size: -
j_call: TRBJ1-1